The rows below give T cell receptor beta chains drawn from one sample of a study of cytotoxic CD8 clonotypes in ibrutinib-treated CLL. The assay was immunoSEQ multiplex PCR, and TCRdb's table has in-frame clones only and misses some. The sample lists around 330,000 clones, 60% to 80% occurring once. Sequences were derived from PBMCs, sampled after 36 months of ibrutinib treatment. Source of these receptors: a human donor with chronic lymphocytic leukemia. Both conserved end residues are part of each CDR3. The D gene is left open where the match is weak. Rows may omit the clone size; those that give it use once, few, many or a size class.

>15|TRBJ2-7|TRBV18|-|-
CASSPGISRAYEQYF
TGTGCCAGCTCACCAGGGATTAGCCGGGCCTACGAGCAGTACTTC
>15|TRBJ2-6|TRBV7-2|-|-
CASSLGLPGANVLTF
TGTGCCAGCAGCTTAGGGCTGCCCGGGGCCAACGTCCTGACTTTC
>14|TRBJ1-6|TRBV4-2|-|-
CASSQGWTDSPLHF
TGTGCCAGCAGCCAAGGGTGGACCGATTCACCCCTCCACTTT
>17|TRBJ1-3|TRBV5-1|few|-
CASSLGVGRNSGNTIYF
TGCGCCAGCAGCTTGGGAGTGGGACGGAACTCTGGAAACACCATATATTTT
>13|TRBJ2-7|TRBV6-5|few|TRBD2
CASSYGEGYEQYF
TGTGCCAGCAGTTATGGGGAGGGCTACGAGCAGTACTTC
>12|TRBJ2-3|TRBV29-1|-|-
CSVVETTDTQYF
TGCAGCGTTGTGGAAACGACAGATACGCAGTATTTT
>14|TRBJ2-5|TRBV7-9|few|-
CASSSRDKKETQYF
TGTGCCAGCAGCTCAAGGGACAAGAAAGAGACCCAGTACTTC
>12|TRBJ2-3|TRBV11-2|few|-
CASSPLGDTQYF
TGTGCCAGCAGCCCTCTCGGGGATACGCAGTATTTT
>18|TRBJ2-7|TRBV4-3|-|-
CASSQDSGHPLGPSEQYF
TGCGCCAGCAGCCAAGATTCGGGACACCCATTGGGCCCCTCCGAGCAGTACTTC
>16|TRBJ2-1|TRBV5-1|-|-
CASSLGPGVRYNEQFF
TGCGCCAGCAGCTTGGGCCCCGGGGTTAGGTATAATGAGCAGTTCTTC
>14|TRBJ2-7|TRBV10-2|-|TRBD2
CASSATSGPVEQYF
TGCGCCAGCAGTGCGACTAGCGGCCCGGTAGAGCAGTACTTC
>13|TRBJ1-4|TRBV10-3|-|TRBD1
CAISDTGGQKLFF
TGTGCCATCAGTGATACAGGGGGCCAGAAACTGTTTTTT
>14|TRBJ2-5|TRBV13|-|TRBD1
CASSSGTGPETQYF
TGTGCCAGCAGCTCCGGGACAGGGCCCGAGACCCAGTACTTC
>14|TRBJ2-5|TRBV9|few|-
CASSPLQGGETQYF
TGTGCCAGCAGCCCACTACAGGGCGGGGAGACCCAGTACTTC
>14|TRBJ2-7|TRBV27|-|TRBD2
CASSLAGGAAEQYF
TGTGCCAGCAGTTTAGCGGGAGGAGCGGCCGAGCAGTACTTC
>15|TRBJ1-2|TRBV7-9|few|TRBD1
CASSLAGTGYYGYTF
TGTGCCAGCAGCTTAGCGGGGACAGGGTATTATGGCTACACCTTC
>16|TRBJ2-2|TRBV9|-|TRBD1
CASREPGQGITGELFF
TGTGCCAGCAGGGAACCGGGACAGGGCATCACCGGGGAGCTGTTTTTT
>12|TRBJ2-7|TRBV2|-|-
CASKAVTYEQYF
TGTGCCAGCAAGGCGGTAACCTACGAGCAGTACTTC
>14|TRBJ1-5|TRBV4-1|few|-
CASSQEGLNQPQHF
TGCGCCAGCAGCCAAGAGGGCCTAAATCAGCCCCAGCATTTT
>13|TRBJ1-4|TRBV2|few|-
CASSGVRNEKLFF
TGTGCCAGCAGTGGGGTTCGAAATGAAAAACTGTTTTTT
>16|TRBJ2-5|TRBV6-6|-|-
CASEGTSGVYQETQYF
TGTGCCAGCGAAGGGACAAGTGGGGTGTACCAAGAGACCCAGTACTTC
>17|TRBJ2-3|TRBV29-1|-|TRBD2
CSVEGPGLAGEVDTQYF
TGCAGCGTTGAAGGTCCGGGACTAGCGGGAGAGGTAGATACGCAGTATTTT
>14|TRBJ2-7|TRBV6-1|-|-
CASRRTGNPYEQYF
TGTGCCAGCAGAAGAACAGGGAACCCCTACGAGCAGTACTTC
>13|TRBJ2-3|TRBV29-1|few|TRBD2
CSVWTSGTDTQYF
TGCAGCGTTTGGACTAGCGGCACAGATACGCAGTATTTT
>14|TRBJ1-5|TRBV9|-|TRBD1
CASSHDRGDQPQHF
TGTGCCAGCAGCCACGACAGGGGGGATCAGCCCCAGCATTTT
>13|TRBJ2-3|TRBV5-4|-|TRBD1
CASSLDREDTQYF
TGTGCCAGCAGCTTAGACAGGGAGGATACGCAGTATTTT
>11|TRBJ2-7|TRBV27|-|-
CASGKSDEQYF
TGTGCCAGCGGTAAGAGTGACGAGCAGTACTTC
>12|TRBJ1-2|TRBV5-6|-|TRBD1
CASSWDRQRYTF
TGTGCCAGCAGCTGGGACAGGCAACGCTACACCTTC
>16|TRBJ2-2|TRBV4-1|-|-
CASSQTGARGTGELFF
TGCGCCAGCAGCCAAACGGGGGCTCGTGGCACCGGGGAGCTGTTTTTT
>13|TRBJ2-3|TRBV27|few|TRBD1
CAIQDRRFGTQYF
TGTGCCATCCAGGACAGGCGGTTTGGTACGCAGTATTTT
>11|TRBJ2-7|TRBV20-1|few|-
CSAKNSYEQYF
TGCAGTGCTAAGAATTCCTACGAGCAGTACTTC
>15|TRBJ2-7|TRBV7-8|-|-
CASSLEVGGWYEQYF
TGTGCCAGCAGCTTAGAAGTTGGGGGCTGGTACGAGCAGTACTTC
>16|TRBJ2-4|TRBV4-3|-|-
CASSQRVGLAKNIQYF
TGCGCCAGCAGCCAACGGGTGGGACTAGCCAAAAACATTCAGTACTTC
>11|TRBJ1-2|TRBV29-1|-|-
CSVEDRDGYTF
TGCAGCGTTGAAGACAGGGATGGCTACACCTTC
>16|TRBJ2-3|TRBV9|-|-
CASSVVPEIGTDTQYF
TGTGCCAGCAGCGTAGTTCCGGAGATAGGCACAGATACGCAGTATTTT